The T cell receptor (beta chain) described here comes from a study of blood T cell repertoires in COVID-19. Study-wide background: COVID-19 samples from acute and convalescent phases originated in the United States, Italy and Spain.

In this sample, this clone turned up once. The data were produced by immunoSEQ multiplex PCR, yet TCRdb's version contains in-frame clones alone and is incomplete. The data contain about 250,000 clones, around four fifths of them singletons. This CDR3 contains 15 residues. V lost 1 base to trimming and J lost 1 base; unmatched junction nucleotides: 2. Germline V gene lookup returns CDR1 SGHRS and CDR2 YFSETQ. This clonotype originated in a man aged 35-49 years with acute or convalescent COVID-19. This chain uses TRBV5-1 with TRBJ1-1; 9 bases match TRBD1. The specimen was peripheral blood. In nucleotides, the CDR3 is TGCGCCAGCAGCTTGAGGGGACAGGGGAACACTGAAGCTTTCTTT. The encoded protein is CASSLRGQGNTEAFF.